These 13 T cell receptor beta chains came from one sample sequenced in a study of cytomegalovirus exposure and HLA in healthy donors. Both 60 Vbeta primers and 13 Jbeta primers went into the PCR. Profiling relied on immunoSEQ multiplex PCR, and the TCRdb table lists in-frame clones only, not all of them. Among some 130,000 clones listed, approximately 85% were seen once. Sample: PBMCs. The receptors derive from a woman aged 45 to 65 in good health and CMV-seropositive.

The CDR3 reads CASSSQGASTEAFF. The CDR3 bases are TGCGCCAGCAGCTCACAGGGAGCGAGCACTGAAGCTTTCTTT. The chain links TRBV5-1 to TRBJ1-1; possible D gene TRBD1, 6 bases. CDR3 length: 14 residues. With 3 bases removed from V and 4 bases from J, the gap between germline ends came to 13 bases. Looked up from germline, CDR1 is SGHRS and CDR2 is YFSETQ.

The V gene is TRBV28, the J gene TRBJ1-1, with 8 bases lining up with TRBD1. CDR1 is MDHEN, CDR2 SYDVKM, per germline. The CDR3 covers 14 residues. Trimming took 4 bases from V and 6 from J; bases not matched to a gene: 7. The CDR3 DNA sequence: TGTGCCAGCAGTTCGACAGGGGAGACGGCTGAAGCTTTCTTT. Translated, it gives CASSSTGETAEAFF.

The CDR3: CASSAPGQSYEQYF. In nucleotides, the CDR3 is TGTGCCAGCAGCGCTCCGGGACAGAGCTACGAGCAGTACTTC. The gene calls are TRBV28 and TRBJ2-5; 7 positions agree with TRBD1. TRBJ2-7 matches the DNA end more closely, so the J call is doubtful. Germline assignment: CDR1 MDHEN and CDR2 SYDVKM. The CDR3 contains 14 residues.

V is TRBV19 and J is TRBJ2-4, with D perhaps TRBD1 (6 bases). Deletions cut 9 bases from V and 1 base from J, with 13 bases between. From germline, CDR1 is LNHDA and CDR2 SQIVND (reference sequence). This CDR3 contains 14 residues. The CDR3 loop is CASGDIRAKNIQYF. In DNA form, the CDR3 reads TGTGCCAGCGGGGACATTCGGGCCAAAAACATTCAGTACTTC.

The rearrangement links TRBV7-9 to TRBJ2-3; 7 bases fit TRBD2. Trimming took 4 bases from V and 10 from J; bases not matched to a gene: 11. The CDR3 is made up of 14 amino acids. Germline V CDR1 and CDR2: SEHNR, FQNEAQ (reference sequence). CDR3 coding DNA: TGTGCCAGCAGCTCCGGGACTACGTCTTGGGCGCAGTATTTT. Translation: CASSSGTTSWAQYF.

This clone was detected a few times. The V gene is TRBV6-4, the J gene TRBJ1-4, with 7 bases lining up with TRBD1. The CDR3 is made up of 15 amino acids. The germline CDR1 and CDR2 sequences are MRHNA and SNTAGT. Trimming removed 4 bases from V and 7 bases from J; junction bases left unmatched: 9. CDR3 loop: CASSATGTEPEKLFF. For the CDR3, the DNA is TGTGCCAGCAGTGCCACCGGGACAGAGCCTGAAAAACTGTTTTTT.

This clone was picked up a small number of times. CDR3 DNA: TGTGCCATCAGTAACTCCGGGAACACCGGGGAGCTGTTTTTT. This gives the protein CAISNSGNTGELFF. This chain joins TRBV10-3 and TRBJ2-2; D not certain. Trimming cost V 5 bases and J 1 base, with 8 bases left between them. The CDR3 covers 14 residues. Looked up from germline, CDR1 is ENHRY and CDR2 is SYGVKD.

The V gene is TRBV6-6, the J gene TRBJ2-5; 9 bases agree with TRBD2. The last part of the DNA fits TRBJ2-7 better; the J call may be wrong. The V gene's germline CDR1 is MNHNY and CDR2 SVGAGI (reference sequence). The CDR3 has 15 amino acids. The CDR3 DNA is TGTGCCAGCAGAGGCATAGCGGGAGTCGAATACGAGCAGTACTTC. Its protein product is CASRGIAGVEYEQYF.

The chain is built from TRBV6-1 and TRBJ1-6; D not resolved. The V gene lost 4 bases and the J gene lost 8 bases, with 6 bases spanning the gap. The CDR3 loop spans 12 amino acids. Germline CDR1 and CDR2: MNHNS and SASEGT. Here the CDR3 reads CASSAFDSPLHF. CDR3 DNA sequence: TGTGCCAGCAGTGCCTTTGATTCACCCCTCCACTTT.

The V call is TRBV5-1, the J call TRBJ1-6; D may be TRBD1 (5 bases). Deletions cut 0 bases from V and 8 bases from J, with 21 bases between. This CDR3 is 18 amino acids long. Germline V lookup: CDR1 SGHRS, CDR2 YFSETQ. In DNA form, the CDR3 reads TGCGCCAGCAGCTTGGGGGCGGTGGGGTCCGGGGGGTATTCACCCCTCCACTTT. Translation: CASSLGAVGSGGYSPLHF. The variable domain in full, completed from reference TRBV5-1 and TRBJ1-6, reads KAGVTQTPRYLIKTRGQQVTLSCSPISGHRSVSWYQQTPGQGLQFLFEYFSETQRNKGNFPGRFSGRQFSNSRSEMNVSTLELGDSALYLCASSLGAVGSGGYSPLHFGNGTRLTVT.

The CDR3 bases are TGCGCCAGCAGCCCCTCTTGGACAGGCTGGACCGGGGAGCTGTTTTTT. It specifies CASSPSWTGWTGELFF. The rearrangement joins TRBV10-1 to TRBJ2-2, with 7 bases fitting TRBD1. The CDR3 is 16 residues long. Germline V gives CDR1 WNHNN, CDR2 SYGVQD (reference sequence). V was clipped by 6 bases and J by 5 bases; unmatched bases: 12.

V usage is TRBV28 and J usage is TRBJ2-3, with 10 bases lining up with TRBD2. CDR3 length: 14 residues. V trimming: 5 bases; J trimming: 3 bases; junction bases outside the gene matches: 2. CDR1 MDHEN and CDR2 SYDVKM come from the germline V gene. CDR3 nucleotides: TGTGCCAGCAGTACGACTAGCGGGACAGATACGCAGTATTTT. Translated, it gives CASSTTSGTDTQYF.

This chain uses TRBV5-8 with TRBJ1-1; 8 positions agree with TRBD1. The J segment lost 2 bases and the V segment lost 2 bases, leaving 20 bases of the junction unmatched. Germline V CDR1 and CDR2: SGHTS, YDEGEE. The CDR3 is 20 amino acids. CDR3: CASSFVGSSGGTGANTEAFF. CDR3 nucleotides: TGTGCCAGCAGCTTTGTGGGGTCCTCGGGCGGGACAGGAGCAAACACTGAAGCTTTCTTT.